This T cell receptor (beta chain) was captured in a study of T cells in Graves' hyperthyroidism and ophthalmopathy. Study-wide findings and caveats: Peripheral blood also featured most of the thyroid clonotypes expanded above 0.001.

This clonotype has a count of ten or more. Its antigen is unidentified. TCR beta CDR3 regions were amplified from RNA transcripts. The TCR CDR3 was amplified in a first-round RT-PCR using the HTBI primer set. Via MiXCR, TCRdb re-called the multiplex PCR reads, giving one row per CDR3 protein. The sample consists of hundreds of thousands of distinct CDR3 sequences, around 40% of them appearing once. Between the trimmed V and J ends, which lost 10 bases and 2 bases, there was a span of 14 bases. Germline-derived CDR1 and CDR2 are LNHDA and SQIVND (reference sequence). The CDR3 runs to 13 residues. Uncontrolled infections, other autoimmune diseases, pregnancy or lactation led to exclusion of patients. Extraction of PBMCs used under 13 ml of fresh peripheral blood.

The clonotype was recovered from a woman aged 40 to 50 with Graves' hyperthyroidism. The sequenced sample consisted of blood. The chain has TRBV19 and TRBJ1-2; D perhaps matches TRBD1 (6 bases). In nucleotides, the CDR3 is TGTGCCATTGGAACAGGGAACAACTATGGCTACACCTTC. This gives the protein CAIGTGNNYGYTF.